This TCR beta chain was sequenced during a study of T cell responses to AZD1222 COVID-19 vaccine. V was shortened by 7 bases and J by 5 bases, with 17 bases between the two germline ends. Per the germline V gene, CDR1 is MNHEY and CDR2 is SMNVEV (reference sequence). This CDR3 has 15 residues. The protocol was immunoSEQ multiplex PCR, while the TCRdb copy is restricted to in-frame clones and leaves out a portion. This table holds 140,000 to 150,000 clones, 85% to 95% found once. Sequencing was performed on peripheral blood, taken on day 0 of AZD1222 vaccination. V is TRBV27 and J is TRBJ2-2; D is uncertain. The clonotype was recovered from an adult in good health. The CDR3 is CASNSRRWWTGELFF. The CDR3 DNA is TGTGCCAGCAATTCACGAAGGTGGTGGACCGGGGAGCTGTTTTTT.